This is a list of T cell receptor beta chains from one sample in a study. Each CDR3 protein is one row after TCRdb ran MiXCR on the RT-PCR reads. The profile shows fewer than 800,000 distinct CDR3 sequences, more than 13% of them singletons. Source material: memory CD4+ T cells from blood. Receptors originate from a female donor in good health, serving as a healthy control. Both conserved end residues are part of each CDR3. The D gene is left open where the match is weak. Part of the rows lack a size; the others show once, few, many or a class for expanded clones.

clone size: many; D gene: .; V gene: TRBV10-3; J gene: TRBJ1-2; CDR3 DNA: TGTGCCATCAGTGAGTCCAGGGGCGGAGGCTACACCTTC; CDR3 protein: CAISESRGGGYTF
clone size: many; D gene: TRBD2; V gene: TRBV29-1; J gene: TRBJ2-5; CDR3 DNA: TGCAGCGTTGAGGCTAGCGGGTTAAAGGGGACCCAGTACTTC; CDR3 protein: CSVEASGLKGTQYF
clone size: .; D gene: TRBD2; V gene: TRBV20-1; J gene: TRBJ2-3; CDR3 DNA: TGCAGTGCTAGAGATCTTCAGGGCGGGGGAAGCACAGATACGAAGTATTTT; CDR3 protein: CSARDLQGGGSTDTKYF
clone size: .; D gene: TRBD1; V gene: TRBV6-2/TRBV6-3; J gene: TRBJ1-2; CDR3 DNA: TGTGCCAGCGGAGACAGGGCCATCTATGGCTACACCTTC; CDR3 protein: CASGDRAIYGYTF
clone size: few; D gene: .; V gene: TRBV18; J gene: TRBJ2-7; CDR3 DNA: TGTGCCAGCTCACCCCCCAGGGCAGAGAGCGAGCAGTACTTC; CDR3 protein: CASSPPRAESEQYF
clone size: few; D gene: .; V gene: TRBV7-8; J gene: TRBJ1-2; CDR3 DNA: TGTGCCAGCAGCTTAGCGGCTGAGAACTATGGCTACACCTTC; CDR3 protein: CASSLAAENYGYTF
clone size: few; D gene: .; V gene: TRBV6-5; J gene: TRBJ2-1; CDR3 DNA: TGTGCCAGCAGACTCAATCTAGCGAACCTTGCCGGCGATGAGCAGTTCTTC; CDR3 protein: CASRLNLANLAGDEQFF
clone size: many; D gene: .; V gene: TRBV7-6; J gene: TRBJ1-2; CDR3 DNA: TGTGCCAGCAGCTTAGCGGACAGCTATGGCTACACCTTC; CDR3 protein: CASSLADSYGYTF
clone size: many; D gene: TRBD2; V gene: TRBV20-1; J gene: TRBJ2-1; CDR3 DNA: TGCAGTCCAGGTGGGGGGAGGGCTCCCAATGAGCAGTTCTTC; CDR3 protein: CSPGGGRAPNEQFF
clone size: few; D gene: .; V gene: TRBV7-2; J gene: TRBJ2-5; CDR3 DNA: TGTGCCAGCAGTTTCGGCCTAGGGGGGGAGACCCAGTACTTC; CDR3 protein: CASSFGLGGETQYF
clone size: few; D gene: .; V gene: TRBV6-1; J gene: TRBJ1-1; CDR3 DNA: TGTGCCAGCAATCCCGTTGGGTACAGTGTGAACACTGAAGCTTTCTTT; CDR3 protein: CASNPVGYSVNTEAFF
clone size: .; D gene: .; V gene: TRBV20-1; J gene: TRBJ2-2; CDR3 DNA: TGCAGTGCAATGGACTCGCCGGACACCGGGGAGCTGTTTTTT; CDR3 protein: CSAMDSPDTGELFF
clone size: few; D gene: .; V gene: TRBV6-5; J gene: TRBJ2-7; CDR3 DNA: TGTGCCAGCAAGGGGCGGGTAACCTACGAGCAGTACTTC; CDR3 protein: CASKGRVTYEQYF
clone size: few; D gene: TRBD2; V gene: TRBV2; J gene: TRBJ2-2; CDR3 DNA: TGTGCCAGCACGGGGGGTTCAGAAGCGAACACCGGGGAGCTGTTTTTT; CDR3 protein: CASTGGSEANTGELFF
clone size: .; D gene: TRBD1; V gene: TRBV6-2/TRBV6-3; J gene: TRBJ1-2; CDR3 DNA: TGTGCCAGCAGCTACGGGACAGGACCAGGCGGCTACACCTTC; CDR3 protein: CASSYGTGPGGYTF
clone size: few; D gene: .; V gene: TRBV9; J gene: TRBJ2-7; CDR3 DNA: TGTGCCAGCAGCGTATTCCCCAACTACGAGCAGTACTTC; CDR3 protein: CASSVFPNYEQYF
clone size: many; D gene: .; V gene: TRBV12-3/TRBV12-4; J gene: TRBJ2-4; CDR3 DNA: TGTGCCAGCAGTTTAAATCACGGCAAAAACATTCAGTACTTC; CDR3 protein: CASSLNHGKNIQYF
clone size: many; D gene: TRBD2; V gene: TRBV19; J gene: TRBJ2-2; CDR3 DNA: TGTGCCAGTACTACCTACGGGGGGGCCGGGGAGCTGTTTTTT; CDR3 protein: CASTTYGGAGELFF
clone size: few; D gene: .; V gene: TRBV7-3; J gene: TRBJ2-5; CDR3 DNA: TGTGCCAGCAGCCAAGGAGTCGGGGTAGGGGAGACCCAGTACTTC; CDR3 protein: CASSQGVGVGETQYF
clone size: few; D gene: TRBD2; V gene: TRBV20-1; J gene: TRBJ2-1; CDR3 DNA: TGCAGTGCTAGAGTAGCGGGCGCTTTCTACAATGAGCAGTTCTTC; CDR3 protein: CSARVAGAFYNEQFF
clone size: few; D gene: .; V gene: TRBV7-2; J gene: TRBJ2-7; CDR3 DNA: TGTGCCAGCAGCCGACTTACGGCCTCCTACGAGCAGTACTTC; CDR3 protein: CASSRLTASYEQYF
clone size: .; D gene: TRBD1; V gene: TRBV28; J gene: TRBJ1-5; CDR3 DNA: TGTGCCAGCAATCCTGGACAGGCGTCCCAGCATTTT; CDR3 protein: CASNPGQASQHF
clone size: .; D gene: .; V gene: TRBV28; J gene: TRBJ1-6; CDR3 DNA: TGTGCCAGCAGTTCGGGGGGGATTAATTCACCCCTCCACTTT; CDR3 protein: CASSSGGINSPLHF
clone size: few; D gene: .; V gene: TRBV5-1; J gene: TRBJ2-5; CDR3 DNA: TGCGCCAGCAGCGCTACGTTCCAAGAGACCCAGTACTTC; CDR3 protein: CASSATFQETQYF
clone size: .; D gene: TRBD2; V gene: TRBV10-3; J gene: TRBJ2-2; CDR3 DNA: TGTGCCATCAGGGAAAGCGGGGTAATCGGGGAGCTGTTTTTT; CDR3 protein: CAIRESGVIGELFF
clone size: few; D gene: .; V gene: TRBV20-1; J gene: TRBJ2-2; CDR3 DNA: TGCAGTGCTGGGGACCCGCTCACAAACACCGGGGAGCTGTTTTTT; CDR3 protein: CSAGDPLTNTGELFF
clone size: many; D gene: .; V gene: TRBV9; J gene: TRBJ1-4; CDR3 DNA: TGTGCCAGCAGCGTATCAGGGGCTGAAAAACTGTTTTTT; CDR3 protein: CASSVSGAEKLFF
clone size: few; D gene: .; V gene: TRBV7-8; J gene: TRBJ2-4; CDR3 DNA: TGTGCCAGCAGCTTAGACCGATTACAGGGTAAAAACATTCAGTACTTC; CDR3 protein: CASSLDRLQGKNIQYF
clone size: .; D gene: .; V gene: TRBV12-3/TRBV12-4; J gene: TRBJ2-1; CDR3 DNA: TGTGCCAGCACAGGGGCGGACAATGAGCAGTTCTTC; CDR3 protein: CASTGADNEQFF
clone size: .; D gene: .; V gene: TRBV5-1; J gene: TRBJ2-1; CDR3 DNA: TGCGCCAGCAGCTTGGGACAGCCCCCCTACAATGAGCAGTTCTTC; CDR3 protein: CASSLGQPPYNEQFF
clone size: many; D gene: TRBD1; V gene: TRBV12-3/TRBV12-4; J gene: TRBJ2-2; CDR3 DNA: TGTGCCAGCAGTTTTCTAGAGGGACAGGCCTACCACTTCGCGAACACCGGGGAGCTGTTTTTT; CDR3 protein: CASSFLEGQAYHFANTGELFF
clone size: .; D gene: .; V gene: TRBV7-9; J gene: TRBJ2-3; CDR3 DNA: TGTGCCAGCAGAATTTCTAGCACAGATACGCAGTATTTT; CDR3 protein: CASRISSTDTQYF
clone size: .; D gene: .; V gene: TRBV25-1; J gene: TRBJ2-5; CDR3 DNA: TGTGCCAGCAGTGATAGTCGGGACTCCCTCGCCGAGACCCAGTACTTC; CDR3 protein: CASSDSRDSLAETQYF
clone size: few; D gene: TRBD2; V gene: TRBV13; J gene: TRBJ2-7; CDR3 DNA: TGTGCCAGCAGCTTTAAGCGGGGAGGCTCCTACGAGCAGTACTTC; CDR3 protein: CASSFKRGGSYEQYF
clone size: few; D gene: .; V gene: TRBV10-3; J gene: TRBJ2-1; CDR3 DNA: TGTGCCATCAGTGAAACAGGGCGGGATACCGGTGAGCAGTTCTTC; CDR3 protein: CAISETGRDTGEQFF
clone size: few; D gene: .; V gene: TRBV20-1; J gene: TRBJ2-7; CDR3 DNA: TGCAGTGCTGGATCAGGGACGGGGAACTACGAGCAGTACTTC; CDR3 protein: CSAGSGTGNYEQYF
clone size: many; D gene: TRBD1; V gene: TRBV20-1; J gene: TRBJ2-5; CDR3 DNA: TGCAGTGCTAGAGATGCCCGGGCCTCAGGGGGCCCCCAGTACTTC; CDR3 protein: CSARDARASGGPQYF
clone size: few; D gene: .; V gene: TRBV6-1; J gene: TRBJ2-7; CDR3 DNA: TGTGCCAGCAGTGAAGTGCCTCAAACCTACGAGCAGTACTTC; CDR3 protein: CASSEVPQTYEQYF
clone size: few; D gene: .; V gene: TRBV11-2; J gene: TRBJ2-5; CDR3 DNA: TGTGCCAGCAGCCTTTCAGGCCAGCGTCAAGAGACCCAGTACTTC; CDR3 protein: CASSLSGQRQETQYF
clone size: .; D gene: .; V gene: TRBV5-5; J gene: TRBJ1-1; CDR3 DNA: TGTGCCAGCAGCCCCGTCTCGGGGCACCCCGAGGACACTGAAGCTTTCTTT; CDR3 protein: CASSPVSGHPEDTEAFF
clone size: many; D gene: .; V gene: TRBV10-3; J gene: TRBJ2-7; CDR3 DNA: TGTGCCATCAGTGACACCGAGGGGTCCTACGAGCAGTACTTC; CDR3 protein: CAISDTEGSYEQYF
clone size: few; D gene: TRBD1; V gene: TRBV6-5; J gene: TRBJ2-5; CDR3 DNA: TGTGCCAGCAGCACAGGGGGTAGCTTGCGAGAGACCCAGTACTTC; CDR3 protein: CASSTGGSLRETQYF
clone size: few; D gene: .; V gene: TRBV28; J gene: TRBJ1-4; CDR3 DNA: TGTGCCAGCAGGAGGGGGGGCCCTAATGAAAAACTGTTTTTT; CDR3 protein: CASRRGGPNEKLFF
clone size: .; D gene: .; V gene: TRBV7-2; J gene: TRBJ2-3; CDR3 DNA: TGTGCCAGCAGCTTGTGGGCCGGGAGCACAGATACGCAGTATTTT; CDR3 protein: CASSLWAGSTDTQYF